This is a list of T cell receptor beta chains from one sample in a study of T cell responses to AZD1222 COVID-19 vaccine. Profiled with immunoSEQ multiplex PCR; TCRdb holds only in-frame clones, not every one. In the table there are roughly 130,000 clones, approximately 88% of which are singletons. The sample was peripheral blood, taken on day 0 of AZD1222 vaccination. All receptors come from an adult in good health. The CDR3 runs from the conserved cysteine through the conserved F or W. The D gene is left open where the match is weak. Clone size is given for some rows only: seen once, a few or many times, or a class if the clone is expanded.

v_gene,abundance,j_gene,d_gene,CDR3nt,CDR3aa
TRBV18,NA,TRBJ2-1,TRBD2,TGTGCCAGCTCACAACTAGCGTTGAGCTCCTACAATGAGCAGTTCTTC,CASSQLALSSYNEQFF
TRBV9,NA,TRBJ1-2,NA,TGTGCCAGCAGCGTAGGCCCGGGAAACTATGGCTACACCTTC,CASSVGPGNYGYTF
TRBV7-9,NA,TRBJ1-1,NA,TGTGCCAGCAGCTCCCTACCGGGCACTGAAGCTTTCTTT,CASSSLPGTEAFF
TRBV19,NA,TRBJ2-3,NA,TGTGCCACCTTACCGGGGAGGCAGCTAGGCGTTGATACGCAGTATTTT,CATLPGRQLGVDTQYF
TRBV30,NA,TRBJ2-7,NA,TGTGCCCTTGACAGAGAAGCCGCCTACGAGCAGTACTTC,CALDREAAYEQYF
TRBV30,NA,TRBJ1-1,NA,TGTGCCTGGACCCTCTCGGCTGGGGCTTTCTTT,CAWTLSAGAFF
TRBV5-4,once,TRBJ1-1,NA,TGTGCCAGCAGCCGGGAGTTGAACACTGAAGCTTTCTTT,CASSRELNTEAFF
TRBV7-2,NA,TRBJ2-7,NA,TGTGCCAGCAGCTTAGGCGACGGACCCTACGAGCAGTACTTC,CASSLGDGPYEQYF
TRBV6-2/TRBV6-3,NA,TRBJ1-6,TRBD1,TGTGCCAGCAGTTACCGGAAATTCTTGACAGGGCCCATTAATTCACCCCTCCACTTT,CASSYRKFLTGPINSPLHF
TRBV12-3/TRBV12-4,NA,TRBJ2-2,NA,TGTGCCAGCAGTTTTGCGGACACCGGGGAGCTGTTTTTT,CASSFADTGELFF
TRBV10-3,NA,TRBJ2-3,NA,TGTGCCATCAGGGGGGTTAGCACAGATACGCAGTATTTT,CAIRGVSTDTQYF